Below, 8 T cell receptor beta chains from the same sample are listed, as sequenced in a study of cytomegalovirus exposure and HLA in healthy donors. PCR primers comprised 60 Vbeta and 13 Jbeta primers. TCRdb keeps only in-frame clones here, not all; method: immunoSEQ multiplex PCR. The data contain 130,000 to 150,000 clones, about four fifths of them seen just once; the ten biggest clones take up roughly 2.8%. Sequencing used PBMCs. All receptors come from a male donor in good health and CMV-seronegative.

V and J are TRBV7-6 and TRBJ2-5, with D uncertain. Germline V gene lookup returns CDR1 SGHVS and CDR2 FNYEAQ. V was clipped by 1 base and J by 2 bases, with 14 bases between them. This CDR3 comprises 16 residues. The CDR3 loop reads CASSLGFGRRQETQYF. The CDR3 nucleotides are TGTGCCAGCAGCTTAGGTTTTGGCAGGCGACAAGAGACCCAGTACTTC.

This rearrangement joins TRBV30 to TRBJ1-5; unclear D gene. V lost 2 bases, J lost 6 bases, and 14 bases lay in between. Germline-derived CDR1 and CDR2 are GTSNPN and SVGIG (reference sequence). The CDR3 extends over 14 amino acids. CDR3 amino acids: CAWSPAGEGQPQHF. The DNA for the CDR3 is TGTGCCTGGAGTCCGGCCGGGGAAGGTCAGCCCCAGCATTTT.

The rearrangement links TRBV18 to TRBJ1-1; D unclear. The CDR3 spans 15 residues. Trimming removed 6 bases from V and 5 bases from J, with 19 bases in between. Germline V gives CDR1 KGHSH, CDR2 LQKENI. The CDR3 loop is CASSLYTRVETEAFF. CDR3 in DNA: TGTGCCAGCTCGCTATATACGCGGGTCGAGACTGAAGCTTTCTTT.

The V call is TRBV6-5, the J call TRBJ2-7; maybe TRBD1 (5 bases). The CDR3 is 14 residues long. Germline V gives CDR1 MNHEY, CDR2 SVGAGI. V lost 0 bases to trimming and J lost 3 bases, with 9 bases between them. CDR3 coding DNA: TGTGCCAGCAGTTACTCCGGCAGGGACTACGAGCAGTACTTC. Translation: CASSYSGRDYEQYF.

The J gene is TRBJ2-3, the V gene TRBV10-3, with D hard to call. CDR1 and CDR2 from the germline V gene are ENHRY and SYGVKD. V lost 5 bases to trimming and J lost 3 bases, with 3 bases between them. CDR3 length: 11 amino acids. The CDR3: CAISTTDTQYF. CDR3 nucleotide sequence: TGTGCCATCAGTACTACAGATACGCAGTATTTT.

V usage is TRBV7-9 and J usage is TRBJ1-1; D remains unclear. This CDR3 spans 14 amino acids. Germline lookup yields CDR1 SEHNR and CDR2 FQNEAQ (reference sequence). Trimming stripped 4 bases from V and 1 base from J, with 10 bases between. The CDR3 region has the DNA TGTGCCAGCAGCTCCGACACCCCGAACACTGAAGCTTTCTTT. Translated: CASSSDTPNTEAFF.

This clone is a singleton in its sample. The chain joins TRBV19 to TRBJ2-7; TRBD1 might be the D (6 bases). This CDR3 region has 14 residues. The germline V gene has CDR1 LNHDA and CDR2 SQIVND (reference sequence). The germline V and J ends were trimmed by 6 bases and 5 bases, with 17 bases remaining between them. The CDR3 DNA is TGTGCCAGTAGCGAGGGGACATGGAAAGACGAGCAGTACTTC. Residues: CASSEGTWKDEQYF. Filled out from reference TRBV19 and TRBJ2-7, the complete variable domain reads DGGITQSPKYLFRKEGQNVTLSCEQNLNHDAMYWYRQDPGQGLRLIYYSQIVNDFQKGDIAEGYSVSREKKESFPLTVTSAQKNPTAFYLCASSEGTWKDEQYFGPGTRLTVT.

The chain uses TRBV7-6 and TRBJ2-1; possibly TRBD2 for D (6 bases). This CDR3 region has 13 residues. V shed 4 bases and J shed 9 bases, with 13 bases lying between them. The germline V gene encodes CDR1 SGHVS and CDR2 FNYEAQ. The CDR3 sequence: CASSSRVGSEQFF. The CDR3 coding sequence is TGTGCCAGCAGCTCGCGGGTCGGGAGTGAGCAGTTCTTC.